The entry below gives a single T cell receptor beta chain sequence along with its context. What it binds is not known. In germline, CDR1 is LGHNA, CDR2 YSLEER. The junction had 13 bases not matched to a gene; V was cut back by 8 bases and J by 10 bases. This CDR3 comprises 15 residues. The data originate from a study of T cell responses to AZD1222 COVID-19 vaccine. TCRdb keeps only in-frame clones here, not all; method: immunoSEQ multiplex PCR. This sample has some 170,000 clones, with about 90% found just once. Whole-study findings and limits: No repertoire was sampled before or during the peak T cell response, only after it. Clonal diversity was possibly underestimated, and white British individuals and females predominated among donors.

This sequence originates from an adult who received the MenACWY meningococcal vaccine as a control. Sequenced material: peripheral blood, taken 28 days after the second dose of the MenACWY control vaccine. The V call is TRBV4-3, the J call TRBJ2-2; 10 bases align to TRBD1. For the CDR3, the DNA is TGCGCCAGCCGCCGGGACAGGGGCCCGAGTTTGGAGCTGTTTTTT. Its translation is CASRRDRGPSLELFF.